The rows below give T cell receptor beta chains drawn from one sample of a study of cytomegalovirus exposure and HLA in healthy donors. The method was immunoSEQ multiplex PCR; TCRdb's version includes in-frame clones alone and lacks a portion of them. The table lists about 220,000 clones, about nine tenths of them singletons. The sample was PBMCs. The receptors derive from a woman aged 18 to 35 in good health and CMV-seronegative. CDR3s include the opening cysteine and the closing phenylalanine or tryptophan. Fields, in order: clone size, V gene, J gene, D gene, CDR3 protein, CDR3 DNA. The D gene is left open where the match is weak. Only part of the rows carry a size: once, few, many, or a class if the clone is expanded.

once,TRBV5-1,TRBJ2-1,TRBD1,CASSSGQGAGDEQFF,TGCGCCAGCAGCTCGGGACAGGGGGCGGGAGATGAGCAGTTCTTC
.,TRBV19,TRBJ1-5,TRBD1,CASTGQRNQPQHF,TGTGCCAGTACGGGACAGCGCAATCAGCCCCAGCATTTT
once,TRBV27,TRBJ2-7,.,CASSLSRSYEQYF,TGTGCCAGCAGTTTATCGAGGTCCTACGAGCAGTACTTC
.,TRBV19,TRBJ2-1,TRBD2,CASRGTSGRLSSYNEQFF,TGTGCCAGTAGGGGGACTAGCGGGCGTCTAAGCTCCTACAATGAGCAGTTCTTC
.,TRBV28,TRBJ2-3,.,CASSLQMGTDTQYF,TGTGCCAGCAGTCTCCAGATGGGCACAGATACGCAGTATTTT
once,TRBV5-4,TRBJ2-7,.,CASSSSGIVPYEQYF,TGTGCCAGCAGCTCCTCCGGGATTGTACCCTACGAGCAGTACTTC
.,TRBV5-4,TRBJ1-2,TRBD1,CASRAQGGGYGYTF,TGTGCCAGCAGAGCCCAGGGGGGCGGTTATGGCTACACCTTC
.,TRBV7-8,TRBJ2-7,TRBD2,CASSAPGLDSYEQYF,TGTGCCAGCAGCGCGCCCGGACTAGACTCCTACGAGCAGTACTTC
.,TRBV2,TRBJ2-1,TRBD2,CASSREVGEQFF,TGTGCTTCTTCGCGGGAGGTAGGAGAGCAGTTCTTC
.,TRBV10-1,TRBJ2-3,.,CASSTGRVSDDTQYF,TGCGCCAGCAGTACAGGGAGAGTTTCTGACGATACGCAGTATTTT
.,TRBV5-4,TRBJ2-7,.,CASSLGRTYEQYF,TGTGCCAGCAGCCTAGGGAGAACCTACGAGCAGTACTTC
.,TRBV5-1,TRBJ2-7,.,CASSLESHRATYEQYF,TGCGCCAGCAGCTTGGAGTCCCACAGGGCAACCTACGAGCAGTACTTC
.,TRBV7-9,TRBJ1-2,.,CASSLGTVYGYTF,TGTGCCAGCAGCTTAGGGACAGTCTATGGCTACACCTTC
.,TRBV21-1,TRBJ2-7,.,CASSPRGVATYEQYF,TGTGCCAGCAGCCCCCGCGGGGTCGCTACTTACGAGCAGTACTTC
.,TRBV5-1,TRBJ1-2,TRBD1,CASSYTGGRGGYTF,TGCGCCAGCAGCTACACAGGGGGTAGAGGCGGCTACACCTTC
.,TRBV5-1,TRBJ1-1,.,CASSLLGALHTEAFF,TGCGCCAGCAGCTTGTTAGGGGCGTTACACACTGAAGCTTTCTTT
.,TRBV6-1,TRBJ2-4,.,CASSEAPGPRLAKNIQYF,TGTGCCAGCAGTGAAGCGCCAGGGCCGAGGCTAGCCAAAAACATTCAGTACTTC
once,TRBV5-6,TRBJ1-6,.,CASSRSGGAKVSPLHF,TGTGCCAGCAGCCGTAGTGGGGGGGCTAAAGTTTCACCCCTCCACTTT
.,TRBV20-1,TRBJ2-1,.,CSAAAVLF,TGCAGTGCAGCGGCGGTACTCTTC
.,TRBV4-1,TRBJ2-7,.,CASSQGEGGSYHEQYF,TGCGCCAGCAGCCAAGGTGAAGGTGGTAGCTATCACGAGCAGTACTTC
once,TRBV2,TRBJ1-4,.,CASRGRSEKLFF,TGTGCCAGCAGAGGGAGAAGCGAAAAACTGTTTTTT
few,TRBV28,TRBJ2-7,TRBD2,CASSSGLAAPLEQYF,TGTGCCAGCAGTTCGGGACTAGCGGCACCTTTGGAGCAGTACTTC
.,TRBV4-1,TRBJ2-7,.,CASSQALNTYEQYF,TGCGCCAGCAGCCAAGCACTAAATACCTACGAGCAGTACTTC
once,TRBV18,TRBJ2-3,TRBD1,CASSPLSTGSDTQYF,TGTGCCAGCTCACCACTCTCGACAGGGTCAGATACGCAGTATTTT
.,TRBV7-9,TRBJ1-2,.,CASSLARDGYTF,TGTGCCAGCAGCCTGGCCAGGGATGGCTACACCTTC
.,TRBV6-1,TRBJ1-2,.,CASSGDGYGYTF,TGTGCCAGCAGTGGCGACGGGTATGGCTACACCTTC
once,TRBV29-1,TRBJ2-7,.,CSVDDNYEQYF,TGCAGCGTTGATGACAACTACGAGCAGTACTTC
.,TRBV19,TRBJ2-1,TRBD1,CASTKAGGPSYNEQFF,TGTGCCAGTACCAAGGCAGGGGGTCCCTCCTACAATGAGCAGTTCTTC
.,TRBV10-1,TRBJ2-5,.,CASSEGAEETQYF,TGCGCCAGCAGTGAAGGGGCGGAAGAGACCCAGTACTTC
.,TRBV27,TRBJ1-5,.,CASSRGGWGQPQHF,TGTGCCAGCAGTCGAGGAGGGTGGGGTCAGCCCCAGCATTTT
.,TRBV28,TRBJ2-3,.,CASSLETGGTDTQYF,TGTGCCAGCAGTTTGGAGACAGGTGGCACAGATACGCAGTATTTT
.,TRBV5-1,TRBJ1-1,.,CASSLGLPQGMNTEAFF,TGCGCCAGCAGCTTAGGGCTCCCTCAGGGAATGAACACTGAAGCTTTCTTT
few,TRBV9,TRBJ1-6,.,CASSVDLGGMGSPLHF,TGTGCCAGCAGCGTAGACCTGGGGGGGATGGGTTCACCCCTCCACTTT
.,TRBV18,TRBJ1-1,.,CASSRREGTEAFF,TGTGCCAGCTCACGCAGGGAGGGCACTGAAGCTTTCTTT
.,TRBV19,TRBJ1-2,.,CASKPGSDPYPRGDGYTF,TGTGCCAGTAAACCAGGGTCCGATCCCTATCCCCGAGGAGATGGCTACACCTTC
.,TRBV10-2,TRBJ2-6,.,CASSESTGRYGTGANVLTF,TGCGCCAGCAGTGAGTCGACAGGGAGGTACGGAACTGGGGCCAACGTCCTGACTTTC
.,TRBV19,TRBJ2-7,TRBD1,CASSAGQGYEQYF,TGTGCCAGTAGTGCGGGACAGGGGTACGAGCAGTACTTC
.,TRBV27,TRBJ1-4,.,CASSFGEFEKLFF,TGTGCCAGCAGTTTCGGGGAGTTCGAAAAACTGTTTTTT
.,TRBV7-2,TRBJ1-1,.,CASSAPSTEAFF,TGTGCCAGCAGCGCCCCCAGCACTGAAGCTTTCTTT
.,TRBV9,TRBJ2-7,TRBD2,CASSPRTSGRAGEQYF,TGTGCCAGCAGCCCCCGGACTAGCGGGAGGGCGGGAGAGCAGTACTTC